This record looks at one T cell receptor (beta chain) sequence and its context. Authors' data handling: Amplified reference gene primers provided the basis for estimating nucleated cell counts. The data were produced by immunoSEQ multiplex PCR, yet TCRdb's version contains in-frame clones alone and is incomplete. Clone size and V and J calls were adopted from that table, with D and trimming inferred from the DNA. Among about 480,000 clones listed, more than 75% were seen once. This sample was included in a study of blood T cell repertoires in COVID-19. Study at large: Sources were T cells, B-cell-depleted T cells, or PBMCs; the material itself was cDNA or gDNA.

Cohort 3 donors counted as recovered after two negative PCRs, clearance, or resolved symptoms. This clonotype was sampled from a woman aged 40 to 50 who had recovered from COVID-19. What was sequenced was PBMCs or T cells enriched from blood (not recorded which).

The CDR3 DNA sequence: TGTGCCAGCAGCTCGACAGGGTTCACTGAAGCTTTCTTT. Its protein product is CASSSTGFTEAFF. The V call is TRBV27, the J call TRBJ1-1; TRBD1 agrees at 7 bases. The length of the CDR3 is 13 residues. CDR1 MNHEY and CDR2 SMNVEV come from the germline V gene (reference sequence). With 6 bases clipped from V and 4 bases from J, the junction kept 5 bases outside the gene matches.